This TCR beta chain was captured by sequencing in a study of blood T cells in healthy people across ages. A sample-barcoded 5' primer and a J-beta primer mix were used in a second PCR of about 7 to 12 cycles. TCRdb independently ran MiXCR on the 5' RACE reads; one entry per CDR3 protein. Here the sample spans 1.5 million to 2 million distinct CDR3 sequences, roughly 49% being singletons. Each donor had 8 to 10 milliliters of peripheral blood drawn. PBMCs numbering at least 7 million were isolated per sample. Only a few counts were recorded for this clonotype. Trimming left V 5 bases short and J 1 base short, with 6 bases between. The germline V gene encodes CDR1 MNHEY and CDR2 SVGEGT. This CDR3 is 13 amino acids long.

This receptor was taken from a woman between 40 and 55 years old in good health. This chain links TRBV6-2 or TRBV6-3 with TRBJ2-4, with D hard to call. Specimen: blood. CDR3 in DNA: TGTGCCAGCAGTCCCCCTGCCAAAAACATTCAGTACTTC. Its protein is CASSPPAKNIQYF.